This entry describes one TCR beta chain. Profiled with immunoSEQ multiplex PCR; TCRdb holds only in-frame clones, not every one. The table shows 100,000 or so clones, with 80% to 90% occurring only once. V lost 2 bases and J lost 0, with 13 bases in between. The germline V gene encodes CDR1 MNHEY and CDR2 SMNVEV (reference sequence). The CDR3 consists of 17 residues. The entry originates in a study of OX40 agonist ivuxolimab in advanced cancers. At the level of the study: The dose-escalation cohort was around 83% male, with a mean age of around 60 years, ranging roughly 23 to 90.

The clonotype was recovered from an adult with an advanced solid tumor such as melanoma, head and neck, liver or kidney cancer. Specimen: CD4+ or CD8+ T cells sorted from blood, collected in a trial of the OX40 agonist ivuxolimab. The chain employs TRBV27 and TRBJ1-4; D is uncertain. The CDR3 region has the DNA TGTGCCAGCAGTTTAAGTACAGACCTTGCAACTAATGAAAAACTGTTTTTT. Residues: CASSLSTDLATNEKLFF.